This TCR beta chain stems from a study of shared clonotypes between healthy human individuals. It was across several immunoSEQ plates that each subset's genomic DNA was evenly split. Sequenced by immunoSEQ multiplex PCR; TCRdb stores in-frame clones only, minus some. The sample yields hundreds of thousands of clones, about 80% seen once. Whole-study findings and limits: Unshared clonotypes carried lower generation probabilities than those common to all four donors. Naive subsets usually exceeded memory subsets in estimated richness.

A remark on this clone: What it recognizes is unknown.

The origin of this receptor is a woman in her 30s in good health. Sequences were obtained from memory CD4+ T cells sorted from blood. Specified subset: CD45RA-negative fraction.

The CDR3 protein is CASSLGTSGRQYF. The CDR3 bases are TGTGCCAGCAGCCTCGGGACTAGCGGGAGACAGTACTTC. The chain joins TRBV6-6 to TRBJ2-7; TRBD2 agrees at 14 bases. V gave up 6 bases and J gave up 10 bases; unmatched junction bases: 5. Germline CDR1 reads MNHNY; CDR2 reads SVGAGI (reference sequence). The CDR3 covers 13 residues.